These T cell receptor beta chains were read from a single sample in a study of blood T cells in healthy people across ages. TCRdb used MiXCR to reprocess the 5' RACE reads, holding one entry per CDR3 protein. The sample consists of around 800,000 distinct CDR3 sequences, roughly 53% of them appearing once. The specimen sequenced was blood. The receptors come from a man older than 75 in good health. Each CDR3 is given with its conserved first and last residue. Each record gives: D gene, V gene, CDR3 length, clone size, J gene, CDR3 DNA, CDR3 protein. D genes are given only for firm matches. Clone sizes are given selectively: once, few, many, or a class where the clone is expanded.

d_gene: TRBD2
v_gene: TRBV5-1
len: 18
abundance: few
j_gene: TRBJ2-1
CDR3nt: TGCGCCAGCAGCTACGCCCAACAGCCGGGAGGGCCGGGGAATGAGCAGTTCTTC
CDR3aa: CASSYAQQPGGPGNEQFF

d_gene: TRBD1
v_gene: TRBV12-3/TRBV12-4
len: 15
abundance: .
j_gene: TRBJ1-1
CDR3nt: TGTGCCAGCAGTCCCCAGGGACAGTTGAACACTGAAGCTTTCTTT
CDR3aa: CASSPQGQLNTEAFF

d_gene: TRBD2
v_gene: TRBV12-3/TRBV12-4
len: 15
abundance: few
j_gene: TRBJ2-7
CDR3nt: TGTGCCAGCAGTTTGGCTAGCGGTATCTCCTACGAGCAGTACTTC
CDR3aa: CASSLASGISYEQYF

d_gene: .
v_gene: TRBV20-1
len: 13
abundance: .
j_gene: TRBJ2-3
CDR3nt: TGCAGTGCCCCGACGGGAAGCACAGATACGCAGTATTTT
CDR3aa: CSAPTGSTDTQYF

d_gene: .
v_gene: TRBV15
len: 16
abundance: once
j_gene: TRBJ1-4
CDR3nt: TGTGCCACCAGCAGGGAGCCCCGGGGAACTAATGAAAAACTGTTTTTT
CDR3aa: CATSREPRGTNEKLFF

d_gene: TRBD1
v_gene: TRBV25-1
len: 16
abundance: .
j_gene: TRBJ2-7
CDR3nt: TGTGCCAGCAGTGATTCAGCCGGGACAGGGTCCTACGAGCAGTACTTC
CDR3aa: CASSDSAGTGSYEQYF

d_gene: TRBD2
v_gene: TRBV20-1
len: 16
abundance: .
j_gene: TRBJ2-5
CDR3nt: TGCAGTGCTAGCACACTAGCGGGAGGATTAGGGGAGACCCAGTACTTC
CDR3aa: CSASTLAGGLGETQYF

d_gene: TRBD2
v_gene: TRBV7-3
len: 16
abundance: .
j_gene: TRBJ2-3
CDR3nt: TGTGCCAGCAGCTTAAAGGGGAGACTAGCGGCAGATACGCAGTATTTT
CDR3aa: CASSLKGRLAADTQYF

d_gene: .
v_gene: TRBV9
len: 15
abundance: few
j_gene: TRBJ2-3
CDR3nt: TGTGCCAGCAGCGTAGACGGCATGGGATCAAGATACGCGTATTTT
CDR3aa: CASSVDGMGSRYAYF

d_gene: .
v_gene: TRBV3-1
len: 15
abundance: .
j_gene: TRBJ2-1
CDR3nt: TGTGCCAGCAACCAATTTCTAGACCCACCAGAGACCCAGTTCTTC
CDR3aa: CASNQFLDPPETQFF

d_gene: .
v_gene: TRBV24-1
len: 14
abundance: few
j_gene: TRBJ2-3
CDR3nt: TGTGCCACCATTGGAGGCCCGGATCTCAGATACGCGTATTTT
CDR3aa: CATIGGPDLRYAYF

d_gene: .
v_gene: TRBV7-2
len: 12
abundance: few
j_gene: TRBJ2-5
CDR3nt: TGTGCCAGCAGCTTAGCGCAAGGACTCCAGTACTTC
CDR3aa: CASSLAQGLQYF

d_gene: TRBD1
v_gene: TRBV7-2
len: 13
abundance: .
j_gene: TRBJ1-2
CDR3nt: TGTGCCAGCAGCTCCCGGGACAGGGTTGGCATCACCTTC
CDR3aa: CASSSRDRVGITF

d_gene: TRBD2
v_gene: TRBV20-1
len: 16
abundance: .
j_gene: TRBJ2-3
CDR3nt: TGCAGTGCTAGTATGGGACTAGCGGGAGCGGCAGATACGCAGTATTTT
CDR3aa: CSASMGLAGAADTQYF

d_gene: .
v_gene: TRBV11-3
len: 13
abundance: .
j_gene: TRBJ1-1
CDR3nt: TGTGCCAGCAGCTTACACATGAACACTGAAGCTTTCTTT
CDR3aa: CASSLHMNTEAFF

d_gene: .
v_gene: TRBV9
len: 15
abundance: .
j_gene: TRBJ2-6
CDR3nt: TGTGCCAGCAGCAGGGGTGACTCTGGGGCCAACGTCCTGACTTTC
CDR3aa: CASSRGDSGANVLTF

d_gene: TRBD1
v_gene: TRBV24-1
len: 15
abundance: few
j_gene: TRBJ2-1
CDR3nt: TGTGCCACCAGTGGTTCGGGGACAGGGGACAATGAGCAGTTCTTC
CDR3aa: CATSGSGTGDNEQFF

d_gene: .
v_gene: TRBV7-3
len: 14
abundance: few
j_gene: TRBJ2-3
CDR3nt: TGTGCCAGCAGCTACCTAGTGGGGTCAGATACGCAGTATTTT
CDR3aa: CASSYLVGSDTQYF

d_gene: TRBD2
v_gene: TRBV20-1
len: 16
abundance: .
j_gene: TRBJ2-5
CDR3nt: TGCAGTGCTAGCTCGCTAGCGGGAGTTTACCAAGAGACCCAGTACTTC
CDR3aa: CSASSLAGVYQETQYF

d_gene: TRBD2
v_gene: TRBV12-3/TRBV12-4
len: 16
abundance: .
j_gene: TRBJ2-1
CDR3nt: TGTGCCAGCAATTTTCAGCGGGAGGCCATCATGGATGAGCAGTTCTTC
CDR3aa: CASNFQREAIMDEQFF

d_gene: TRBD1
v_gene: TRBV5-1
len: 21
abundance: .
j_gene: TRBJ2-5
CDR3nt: TGCGCCAGCAGCTTGGAGGTTTCGGGGACAGGGGGCCGGGGAAGCCAAGAGACCCAGTACTTC
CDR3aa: CASSLEVSGTGGRGSQETQYF

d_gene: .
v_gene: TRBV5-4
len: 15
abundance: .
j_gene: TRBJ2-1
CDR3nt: TGTGCCAGCAGCTCCCGGGCTGGGACGAACAATGAGCAGTTCTTC
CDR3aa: CASSSRAGTNNEQFF

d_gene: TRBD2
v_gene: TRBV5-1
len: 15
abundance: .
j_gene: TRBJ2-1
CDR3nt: TGCGCCAGCAGCACCGGGACTACCAGATACAATGAGCAGTTCTTC
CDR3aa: CASSTGTTRYNEQFF

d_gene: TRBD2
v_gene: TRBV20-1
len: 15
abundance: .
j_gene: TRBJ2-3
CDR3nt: TGCAGTGCTAGATCTAATAGCGGGCCGGCGGATACGCAGTATTTT
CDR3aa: CSARSNSGPADTQYF

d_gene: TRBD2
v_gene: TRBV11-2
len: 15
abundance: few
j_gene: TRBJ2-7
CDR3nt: TGTGCCAGCAGAGGACTAGCGGGAGCCCCCTACGAGCAGTACTTC
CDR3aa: CASRGLAGAPYEQYF

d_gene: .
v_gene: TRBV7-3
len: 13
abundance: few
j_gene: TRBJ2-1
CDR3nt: TGTGCCAGCAGCGCGCAGGGACACAATGAGCAGTTCTTC
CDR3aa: CASSAQGHNEQFF

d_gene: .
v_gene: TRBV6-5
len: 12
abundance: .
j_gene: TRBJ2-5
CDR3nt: TGTGCCAGCAGTAACCCCCAAGAGACCCAGTACTTC
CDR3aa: CASSNPQETQYF

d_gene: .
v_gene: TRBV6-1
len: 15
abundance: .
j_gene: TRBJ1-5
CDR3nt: TGTGCCAGCAGTATACAGGACCTTTCGGATCAGCCCCAGCATTTT
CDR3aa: CASSIQDLSDQPQHF

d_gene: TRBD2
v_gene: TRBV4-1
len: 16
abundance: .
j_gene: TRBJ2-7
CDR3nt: TGTGCCAGCAGCCGGGGGACTAGCGGGAGTATTTTCGAGCAGTACTTC
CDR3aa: CASSRGTSGSIFEQYF

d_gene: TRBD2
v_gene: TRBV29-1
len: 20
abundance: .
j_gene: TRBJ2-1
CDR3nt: TGCAGCGTTCTCACCCAAGTGGGGATTTGGGGGACTAGCGGGCACAATGAGCAGTTCTTC
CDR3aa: CSVLTQVGIWGTSGHNEQFF

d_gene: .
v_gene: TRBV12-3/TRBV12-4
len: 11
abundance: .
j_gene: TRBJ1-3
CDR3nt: TGTGCCGGGGGATCTGGAAACACCATATATTTT
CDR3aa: CAGGSGNTIYF

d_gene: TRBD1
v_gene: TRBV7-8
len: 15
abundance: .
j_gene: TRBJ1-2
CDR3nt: TGTGCCAGCAGCGACCGACAGGGGGCGAGGAATGGCTACACCTTC
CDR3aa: CASSDRQGARNGYTF